This T cell receptor beta chain was captured by sequencing in a study of cytomegalovirus exposure and HLA in healthy donors. V lost 1 base, J lost 6 bases, and 12 bases lay in between. The germline V gene has CDR1 SGHTA and CDR2 FQGNSA. The CDR3 consists of 15 residues. Amplification used 60 Vbeta primers and 13 Jbeta primers. Repertoires were generated with immunoSEQ multiplex PCR, while TCRdb's copy carries only in-frame clones and drops some. The profile shows 95,000 to 150,000 clones, less than 75% of them singletons. Specimen: PBMCs. The TCR sequence derives from a woman aged 40 to 49 in good health and CMV-seronegative. The J gene is TRBJ2-2, the V gene TRBV7-2, with D perhaps TRBD1 (6 bases). CDR3 sequence reads: CASSLVGRGSGELFF. The DNA of the CDR3 is TGTGCCAGCAGCTTAGTTGGCAGGGGATCCGGGGAGCTGTTTTTT. Combining the CDR3 with reference TRBV7-2 and TRBJ2-2 gives the whole variable domain GAGVSQSPSNKVTEKGKDVELRCDPISGHTALYWYRQSLGQGLEFLIYFQGNSAPDKSGLPSDRFSAERTGGSVSTLTIQRTQQEDSAVYLCASSLVGRGSGELFFGEGSRLTVL.